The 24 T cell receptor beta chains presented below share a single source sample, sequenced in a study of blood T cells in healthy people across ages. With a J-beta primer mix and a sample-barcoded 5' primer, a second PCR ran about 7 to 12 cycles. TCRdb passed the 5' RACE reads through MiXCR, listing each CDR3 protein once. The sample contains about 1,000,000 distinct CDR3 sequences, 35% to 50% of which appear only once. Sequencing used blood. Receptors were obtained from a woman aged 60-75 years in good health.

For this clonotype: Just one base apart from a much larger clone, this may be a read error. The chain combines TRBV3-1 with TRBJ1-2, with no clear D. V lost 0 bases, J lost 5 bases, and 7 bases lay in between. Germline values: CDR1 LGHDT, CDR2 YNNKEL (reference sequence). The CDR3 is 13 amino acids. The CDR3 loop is CASSQERVYGYTF. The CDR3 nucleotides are TGTGCCAGCAGCCAAGAAAGGGTTTATGGCTACACCTTC.

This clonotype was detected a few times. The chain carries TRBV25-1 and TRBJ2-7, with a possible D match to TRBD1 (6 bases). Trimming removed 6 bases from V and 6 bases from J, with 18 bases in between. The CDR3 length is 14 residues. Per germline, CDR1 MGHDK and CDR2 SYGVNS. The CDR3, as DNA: TGTGCCAGCAGAGCCGGGACACACAAGGGCGAGCAGTACTTC. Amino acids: CASRAGTHKGEQYF.

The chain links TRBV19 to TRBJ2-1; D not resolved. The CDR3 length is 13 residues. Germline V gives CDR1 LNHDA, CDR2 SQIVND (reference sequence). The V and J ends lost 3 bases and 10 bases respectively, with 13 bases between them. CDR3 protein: CASSIGPPGEQFF. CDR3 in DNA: TGTGCCAGTAGTATCGGACCCCCCGGGGAGCAGTTCTTC.

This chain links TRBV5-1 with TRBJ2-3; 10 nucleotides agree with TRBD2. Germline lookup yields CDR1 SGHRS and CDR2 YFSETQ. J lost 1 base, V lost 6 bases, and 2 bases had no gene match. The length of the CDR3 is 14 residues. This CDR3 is CASTGLAGTDTQYF. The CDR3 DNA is TGCGCCAGCACCGGACTAGCGGGCACAGATACGCAGTATTTT.

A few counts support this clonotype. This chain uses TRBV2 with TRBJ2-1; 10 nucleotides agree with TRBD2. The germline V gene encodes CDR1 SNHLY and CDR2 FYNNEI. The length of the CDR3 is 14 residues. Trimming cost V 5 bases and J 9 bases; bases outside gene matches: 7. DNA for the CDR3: TGTGCCAGCAGTTCCAGCGGGAGGGCCCTTGAGCAGTTCTTC. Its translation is CASSSSGRALEQFF.

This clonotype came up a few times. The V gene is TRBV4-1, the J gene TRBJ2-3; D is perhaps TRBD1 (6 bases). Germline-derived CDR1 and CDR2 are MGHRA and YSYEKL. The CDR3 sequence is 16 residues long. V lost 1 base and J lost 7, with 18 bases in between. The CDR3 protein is CASSQAPGEPLNTQYF. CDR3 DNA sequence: TGCGCCAGCAGCCAAGCCCCAGGGGAACCATTAAATACGCAGTATTTT.

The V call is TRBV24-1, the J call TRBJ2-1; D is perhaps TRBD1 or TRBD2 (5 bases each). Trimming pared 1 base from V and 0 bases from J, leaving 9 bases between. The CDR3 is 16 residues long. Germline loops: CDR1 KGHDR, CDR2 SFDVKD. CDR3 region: CATSDFWGSSYNEQFF. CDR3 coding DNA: TGTGCCACCAGTGATTTTTGGGGGAGCTCCTACAATGAGCAGTTCTTC.

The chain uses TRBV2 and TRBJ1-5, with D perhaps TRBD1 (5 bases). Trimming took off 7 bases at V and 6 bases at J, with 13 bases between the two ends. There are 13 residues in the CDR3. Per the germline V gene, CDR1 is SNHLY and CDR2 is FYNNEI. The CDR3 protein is CASIRGDGQPQHF. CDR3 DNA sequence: TGTGCCAGCATAAGAGGGGATGGTCAGCCCCAGCATTTT.

In DNA, the CDR3 is TGCAGTGCTTTGGGGACTAGCGGGACCTCCTATGGGAATGAGCAGTTCTTC. Translation: CSALGTSGTSYGNEQFF. The rearrangement uses TRBV20-1 and TRBJ2-1; TRBD2 matches at 13 bases. CDR1 and CDR2 (germline): DFQATT, SNEGSKA (reference sequence). Trimming took 5 bases from V and 7 from J; bases not matched to a gene: 14. The CDR3 has 17 residues.

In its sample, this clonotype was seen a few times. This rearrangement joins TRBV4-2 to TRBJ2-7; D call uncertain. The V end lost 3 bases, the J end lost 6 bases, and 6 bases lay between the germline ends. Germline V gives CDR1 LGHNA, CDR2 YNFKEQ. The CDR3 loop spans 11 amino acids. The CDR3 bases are TGTGCCAGCAGCCAGTCAACCGAGCAGTACTTC. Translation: CASSQSTEQYF.

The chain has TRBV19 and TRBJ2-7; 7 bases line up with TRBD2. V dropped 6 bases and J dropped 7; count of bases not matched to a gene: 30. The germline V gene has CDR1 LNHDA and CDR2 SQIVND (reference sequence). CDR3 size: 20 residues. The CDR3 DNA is TGTGCCAGTAGACACCATTTCGCGGGGTCTAGCGGTTCCTCCTACAATGAGCAGTACTTC. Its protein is CASRHHFAGSSGSSYNEQYF.

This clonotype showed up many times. CDR3 region: CATTGFGEQLVSEQFF. CDR3 in DNA: TGTGCCACCACTGGTTTCGGGGAACAGCTAGTTAGTGAGCAGTTCTTC. This chain connects TRBV10-3 to TRBJ2-1, with D perhaps matching TRBD2 (5 bases). Trimming cost V 10 bases and J 9 bases, with 28 bases left between them. The CDR3 is 16 amino acids. Germline CDR1 and CDR2: ENHRY and SYGVKD.

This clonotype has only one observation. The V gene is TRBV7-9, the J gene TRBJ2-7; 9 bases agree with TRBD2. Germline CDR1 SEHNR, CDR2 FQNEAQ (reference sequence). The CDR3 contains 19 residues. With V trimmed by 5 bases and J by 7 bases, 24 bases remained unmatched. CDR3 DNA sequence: TGTGCCAGCAGCCGGTCCGGGACACAAATAGCGGGAGTCATCCGGGAGCAGTACTTC. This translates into CASSRSGTQIAGVIREQYF.

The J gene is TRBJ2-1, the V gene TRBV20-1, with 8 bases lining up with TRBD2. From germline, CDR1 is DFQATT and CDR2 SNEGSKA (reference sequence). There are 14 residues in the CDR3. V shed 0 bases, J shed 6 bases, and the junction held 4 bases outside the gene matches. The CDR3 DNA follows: TGCAGTGCTAGAGAACTAGCGGTATCCAATGAGCAGTTCTTC. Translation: CSARELAVSNEQFF.

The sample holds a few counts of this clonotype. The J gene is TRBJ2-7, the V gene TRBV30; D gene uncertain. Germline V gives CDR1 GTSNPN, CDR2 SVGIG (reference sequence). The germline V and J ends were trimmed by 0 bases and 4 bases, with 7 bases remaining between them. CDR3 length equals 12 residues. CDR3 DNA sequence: TGTGCCTGGAGTGTAAGATCGTACGAGCAGTACTTC. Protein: CAWSVRSYEQYF.

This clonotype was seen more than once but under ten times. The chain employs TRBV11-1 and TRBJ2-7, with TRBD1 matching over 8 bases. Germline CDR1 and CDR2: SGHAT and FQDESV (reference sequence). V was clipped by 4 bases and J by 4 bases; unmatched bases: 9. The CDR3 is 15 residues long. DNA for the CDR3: TGTGCCAGCAGCTACTCCGGGACAGGTAAATACGAGCAGTACTTC. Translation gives CASSYSGTGKYEQYF.

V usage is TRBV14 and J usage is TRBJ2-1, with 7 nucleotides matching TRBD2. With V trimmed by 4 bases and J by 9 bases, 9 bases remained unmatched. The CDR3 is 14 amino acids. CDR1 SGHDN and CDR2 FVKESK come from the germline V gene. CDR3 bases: TGTGCCAGCAGCCGACTAGCTGGTTTGAGTGAGCAGTTCTTC. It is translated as CASSRLAGLSEQFF. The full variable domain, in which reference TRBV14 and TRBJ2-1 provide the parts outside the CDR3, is EAGVTQFPSHSVIEKGQTVTLRCDPISGHDNLYWYRRVMGKEIKFLLHFVKESKQDESGMPNNRFLAERTGGTYSTLKVQPAELEDSGVYFCASSRLAGLSEQFFGPGTRLTVL.

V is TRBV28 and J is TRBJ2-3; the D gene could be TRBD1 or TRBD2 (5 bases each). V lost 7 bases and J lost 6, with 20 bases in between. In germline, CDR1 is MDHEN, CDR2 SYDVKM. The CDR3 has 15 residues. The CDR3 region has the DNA TGTGCCAGCACCACAGACAGTCGGAGGTTGGATACGCAGTATTTT. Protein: CASTTDSRRLDTQYF.

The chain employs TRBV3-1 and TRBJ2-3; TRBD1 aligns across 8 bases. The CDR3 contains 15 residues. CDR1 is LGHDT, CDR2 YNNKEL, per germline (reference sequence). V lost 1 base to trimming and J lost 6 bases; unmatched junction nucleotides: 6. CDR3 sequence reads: CASSQVRGQGDTQYF. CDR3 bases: TGTGCCAGCAGCCAAGTCAGGGGGCAAGGCGATACGCAGTATTTT.

The CDR3 bases are TGCAGTGCTAGAGATGTTTGGCCCCTCCGAGGTACGCAGTATTTT. It codes for CSARDVWPLRGTQYF. This sequence joins TRBV20-1 and TRBJ2-3; no reliable D call. The V gene lost 0 bases and the J gene lost 8 bases, with 18 bases spanning the gap. This CDR3 spans 15 amino acids. Germline lookup yields CDR1 DFQATT and CDR2 SNEGSKA (reference sequence).

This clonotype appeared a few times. The CDR3 loop reads CASSMGLAGPYNEQFF. The CDR3, as DNA: TGCGCCAGCAGCATGGGACTAGCGGGCCCGTACAATGAGCAGTTCTTC. This sequence joins TRBV5-1 and TRBJ2-1, with 12 bases aligning to TRBD2. This CDR3 has 16 amino acids. The ends lost 4 bases at V and 4 bases at J; junction bases unmatched: 6. Germline CDR1 and CDR2: SGHRS and YFSETQ.

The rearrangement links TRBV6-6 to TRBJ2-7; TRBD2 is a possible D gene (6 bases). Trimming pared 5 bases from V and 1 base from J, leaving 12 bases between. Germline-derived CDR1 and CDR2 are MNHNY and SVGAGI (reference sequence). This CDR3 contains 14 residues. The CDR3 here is CASSARETSYEQYF. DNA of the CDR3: TGTGCCAGCAGTGCACGGGAGACTTCCTACGAGCAGTACTTC.

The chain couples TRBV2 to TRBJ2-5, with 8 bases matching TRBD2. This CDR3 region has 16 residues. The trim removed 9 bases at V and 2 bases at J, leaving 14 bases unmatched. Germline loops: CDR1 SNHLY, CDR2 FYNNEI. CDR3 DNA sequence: TGTGCCAGTGTGCGTGGGAGCGGGAGATATCAAGAGACCCAGTACTTC. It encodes CASVRGSGRYQETQYF. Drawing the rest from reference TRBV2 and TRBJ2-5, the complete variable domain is EPEVTQTPSHQVTQMGQEVILRCVPISNHLYFYWYRQILGQKVEFLVSFYNNEISEKSEIFDDQFSVERPDGSNFTLKIRSTKLEDSAMYFCASVRGSGRYQETQYFGPGTRLLVL.

CDR3 in amino acids: CASSLGSGAVASTDTQYF. The DNA for the CDR3 is TGTGCCAGCAGCTTAGGGAGTGGAGCGGTCGCTAGCACAGATACGCAGTATTTT. The J gene is TRBJ2-3, the V gene TRBV7-9; D might be TRBD2 (5 bases). From germline, CDR1 is SEHNR and CDR2 FQNEAQ (reference sequence). The CDR3 contains 18 residues. V dropped 1 base and J dropped 0 bases, with 17 bases sitting between them.